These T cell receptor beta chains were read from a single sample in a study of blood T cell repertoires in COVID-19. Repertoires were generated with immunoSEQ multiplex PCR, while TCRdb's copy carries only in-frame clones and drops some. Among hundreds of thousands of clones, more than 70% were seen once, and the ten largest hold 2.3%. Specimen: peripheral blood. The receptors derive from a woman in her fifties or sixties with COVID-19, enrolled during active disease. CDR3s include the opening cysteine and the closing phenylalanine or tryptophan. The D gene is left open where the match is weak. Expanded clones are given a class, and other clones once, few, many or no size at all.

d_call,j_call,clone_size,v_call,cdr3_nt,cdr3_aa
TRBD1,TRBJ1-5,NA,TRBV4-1,TGCGCCAGCAGCCTCAGAGGGGGCGCGGTCGGTCAGCCCCAGCATTTT,CASSLRGGAVGQPQHF
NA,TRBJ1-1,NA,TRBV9,TGTGCCAGCGGCCCGGGGATACCGAACACTGAAGCTTTCTTT,CASGPGIPNTEAFF
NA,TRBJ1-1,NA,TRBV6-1,TGTGCCAGCAGTGAAGGGGCGAGGAACACTGAAGCTTTCTTT,CASSEGARNTEAFF
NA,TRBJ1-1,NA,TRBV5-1,TGCGCCAGCAGCTCTCAGGGCCGGAACACTGAAGCTTTCTTT,CASSSQGRNTEAFF
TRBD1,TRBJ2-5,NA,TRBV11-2,TGTGCCAGCAGCCAAGGCCGGGGACAGGGGGTAGGTCGAGAGACCCAGTACTTC,CASSQGRGQGVGRETQYF
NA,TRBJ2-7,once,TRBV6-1,TGTGCCAGCAGCCTCGAGGCAGTCTCCTACGAGCAGTACTTC,CASSLEAVSYEQYF
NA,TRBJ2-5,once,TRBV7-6,TGTGCCAGCAGCTTAGAGATTACAGCGGAAGAGACCCAGTACTTC,CASSLEITAEETQYF
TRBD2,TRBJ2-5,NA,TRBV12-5,TGTGCTAGTGGTTTGGTAGTAACTAGCGGGGGGGGAACTCAGTACTTC,CASGLVVTSGGGTQYF
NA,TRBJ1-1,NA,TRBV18,TGTGCCAGCTCACCACCTTCAGGCTCCACTGAAGCTTTCTTT,CASSPPSGSTEAFF
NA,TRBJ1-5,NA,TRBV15,TGTGCCACCGGTTCCTCCGGGAAACAGCATTTT,CATGSSGKQHF
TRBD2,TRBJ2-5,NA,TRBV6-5,TGTGCCAGCAGAAGCGGGAGTCAAGAGACCCAGTACTTC,CASRSGSQETQYF
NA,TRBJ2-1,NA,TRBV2,TGTGCCAACCGCCTCCCGGGGGATGAGCAGTTCTTC,CANRLPGDEQFF
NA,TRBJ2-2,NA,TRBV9,TGTGCCAGCAGCCTCCGGGACACCACTACCGGGGAGCTGTTTTTT,CASSLRDTTTGELFF